The rows below give T cell receptor beta chains drawn from one sample of a study of T cell responses to AZD1222 COVID-19 vaccine. Using immunoSEQ multiplex PCR, the repertoire was profiled, and TCRdb retains in-frame clones only, with some absent. The sample includes more than 100,000 clones, nearly 90% of them seen just once. The material was peripheral blood, obtained on day 0 of AZD1222 vaccination. The source is an adult in good health. Each CDR3 is given with its conserved first and last residue. Each record gives: CDR3 length, clone size, D gene, V gene, J gene, CDR3 DNA, CDR3 protein. D genes are given only for firm matches. Only some rows state a clone size, as once, few, many or a class for expanded clones.

>15|NA|TRBD2|TRBV27|TRBJ2-7
TGTGCCAGCAGTCCGCAGGAGCGGGGGGGCATCGAGCAGTACTTC
CASSPQERGGIEQYF
>14|few|NA|TRBV28|TRBJ2-7
TGTGCCAGCAGTCACCGGGACAACTCCTACGAGCAGTACTTC
CASSHRDNSYEQYF
>15|NA|NA|TRBV24-1|TRBJ1-1
TGTGCCACCAGTGACTCCAGGGGTTGGAACACTGAAGCTTTCTTT
CATSDSRGWNTEAFF
>14|NA|NA|TRBV7-6|TRBJ2-5
TGTGCCAGCAGCCACCTCGGAGAGCAAGAGACCCAGTACTTC
CASSHLGEQETQYF
>13|NA|NA|TRBV7-2|TRBJ2-3
TGTGCCAGCAGCTTAGACCACACAGATACGCAGTATTTT
CASSLDHTDTQYF
>13|NA|NA|TRBV6-6|TRBJ1-2
TGTGCCAGCAGTTTTGGGGAGAACTATGGCTACACCTTC
CASSFGENYGYTF
>15|once|TRBD2|TRBV5-4|TRBJ2-2
TGTGCCAGCAGCCCGGGACTAGCGGGAGCCGGGGAGCTGTTTTTT
CASSPGLAGAGELFF
>15|NA|NA|TRBV24-1|TRBJ2-3
TGTGCCACCGGTTCCGGGACCAGCCCTACAGATACGCAGTATTTT
CATGSGTSPTDTQYF
>14|NA|NA|TRBV28|TRBJ1-5
TGTGCCAGCAGCCAGTCAGGGTCGGGTCAGCCCCAGCATTTT
CASSQSGSGQPQHF
>19|once|NA|TRBV12-1|TRBJ2-3
TGTGCCAGCAGCTTTTTGCGGCGGGGGGCCTCAATTGGCACAGATACGCAGTATTTT
CASSFLRRGASIGTDTQYF
>19|NA|TRBD1|TRBV3-1/TRBV3-2|TRBJ2-5
TGTGCCAGCAGCCTAGAGACCCTTAAACCCGGGACAGCGCAAGAGACCCAGTACTTC
CASSLETLKPGTAQETQYF
>15|NA|NA|TRBV9|TRBJ1-6
TGTGCCAGCAGCGTAGATAGCTCCTATAATTCACCCCTCCACTTT
CASSVDSSYNSPLHF
>15|NA|NA|TRBV6-1|TRBJ2-7
TGTGCCAGCAGTGAAGGGCCCGGGCAAAACTACGAGCAGTACTTC
CASSEGPGQNYEQYF
>15|NA|NA|TRBV18|TRBJ2-5
TGTGCCAGCTCACCCCCTTGGGGGCAACGAGAGACCCAGTACTTC
CASSPPWGQRETQYF
>14|NA|NA|TRBV15|TRBJ2-1
TGTGCCACCGACACGACAGGCTCCTACAATGAGCAGTTCTTC
CATDTTGSYNEQFF
>14|NA|TRBD1|TRBV7-8|TRBJ2-3
TGTGCCAGCAGTCCAGGGGGTAGCACAGATACGCAGTATTTT
CASSPGGSTDTQYF
>16|NA|TRBD1|TRBV27|TRBJ1-1
TGTGCCAGCAGTTTATCGTCGGGACAGGGTGTTACTGAAGCTTTCTTT
CASSLSSGQGVTEAFF
>14|NA|NA|TRBV30|TRBJ1-2
TGTGCCTGGAGTGTAGGTGGGGGGGGTTATGGCTACACCTTC
CAWSVGGGGYGYTF
>15|NA|NA|TRBV28|TRBJ2-6
TGTGCCAGCAGTTTTTTGGTCTCTGGGGCCAACGTCCTGACTTTC
CASSFLVSGANVLTF
>13|NA|NA|TRBV6-5|TRBJ2-1
TGTGCCAGCAGTTACTCGTATTACAATGAGCAGTTCTTC
CASSYSYYNEQFF
>14|NA|TRBD2|TRBV11-2|TRBJ2-1
TGTGCCAGCAGTTATAGACTAGCCGAAAATGAGCAGTTCTTC
CASSYRLAENEQFF
>13|NA|NA|TRBV2|TRBJ2-7
TGTGCCAGCAACCGGGACACTTCCTACGAGCAGTACTTC
CASNRDTSYEQYF
>13|NA|NA|TRBV5-1|TRBJ2-1
TGCGCCAGCAAAGGAGGGGGCTACAATGAGCAGTTCTTC
CASKGGGYNEQFF
>15|NA|TRBD1|TRBV3-1/TRBV3-2|TRBJ1-6
TGTGCCAGCAGCTCCTTAGGACAGGGGAATTCACCCCTCCACTTT
CASSSLGQGNSPLHF
>16|few|TRBD1|TRBV28|TRBJ1-5
TGTGCCAGCAGCTTAGGCGGCAGGGGGACCAATCAGCCCCAGCATTTT
CASSLGGRGTNQPQHF
>13|NA|NA|TRBV30|TRBJ1-2
TGTGCCTGGAGTGTACTGGGGGGCTATGGCTACACCTTC
CAWSVLGGYGYTF
>14|NA|TRBD2|TRBV3-1/TRBV3-2|TRBJ2-3
TGTGCCAGCGCTGATGGGGGGGGCACAGATACGCAGTATTTT
CASADGGGTDTQYF
>14|NA|NA|TRBV6-5|TRBJ1-3
TGTGCCAGCAGTACAGGCTTCTCTGGAAACACCATATATTTT
CASSTGFSGNTIYF
>14|NA|NA|TRBV7-9|TRBJ1-6
TGTGCCAGCAGCTTAGTTGGGTCGAATTCACCCCTCCACTTT
CASSLVGSNSPLHF
>11|NA|NA|TRBV2|TRBJ1-2
TGTGCCAGCAGGGGTCAAGAAGGCTACACCTTC
CASRGQEGYTF
>14|NA|NA|TRBV18|TRBJ1-6
TGTGCCAGCTCACCTTTAACAGATAATTCACCCCTCCACTTT
CASSPLTDNSPLHF
>15|once|TRBD1|TRBV11-2|TRBJ1-2
TGTGCCAGCAGCCTGACCGGGACAGGTTCTTATGGCTACACCTTC
CASSLTGTGSYGYTF